This TCR beta chain was documented in a study of blood T cell repertoires in COVID-19. For the study at large: In each case, the material was cDNA or gDNA derived from T cells, B-cell-depleted T cells, or PBMCs.

Under the authors' procedure: Estimation of nucleated cell counts was performed using reference gene primer amplification. The protocol was immunoSEQ multiplex PCR, while the TCRdb copy is restricted to in-frame clones and leaves out a portion. V, J and clone size reflect that table, while D and trimming were determined from the DNA. Among approximately 430,000 clones listed, 86% were seen once. Trimming cost V 7 bases and J 3 bases, with 11 bases left between them. The CDR3 is 13 residues long. Germline V lookup: CDR1 SGDLS, CDR2 YYNGEE. This TCR came from a woman in her twenties or thirties with active or convalescent COVID-19. The sequencing sample was made of peripheral blood. The chain uses TRBV9 and TRBJ2-1; D may be TRBD2 (6 bases). This chain's CDR3 is CASSPGVYNEQFF. In DNA form, the CDR3 reads TGTGCCAGCTCCCCGGGGGTCTACAATGAGCAGTTCTTC.